There are a few counts of the clone carrying this TCR beta chain. Its antigen is not identified. The data are from a study of T-cell memory formation after mild COVID-19. Study-level points and caveats: Some SARS-CoV-2-responding clones were already detected in memory before infection. Nothing confirmed that second-wave clones peaking on day 37 were specific for SARS-CoV-2. Contracting CD4+ clones were located mainly in CM and EM, and CD8+ clones in EMRA. Later expanders leaned CD4+, whereas day 15 to 85 contracting clones were balanced CD4/CD8.

TCRdb processed the 5' RACE reads anew with MiXCR; each CDR3 protein has one entry. The table lists roughly 130,000 distinct CDR3 sequences, over 15% of them singletons. The CDR3 extends over 14 amino acids. Trimming left V 4 bases short and J 3 bases short, with 13 bases between. Germline V gene data show CDR1 as MNHNY and CDR2 as SVGAGI (reference sequence). The sequencing sample was made of PBMCs or a T cell subset sorted from them (not recorded which). This rearrangement joins TRBV6-6 to TRBJ2-7, with D possibly being TRBD2 (5 bases). The receptor was isolated from a young man who had mild COVID-19 (a few samples of this study predate the infection). Cell type and time point are not known. The CDR3, as DNA: TGTGCCAGCAGTTCCATAGAGGGCCTCTACGAGCAGTACTTC. Residues: CASSSIEGLYEQYF.